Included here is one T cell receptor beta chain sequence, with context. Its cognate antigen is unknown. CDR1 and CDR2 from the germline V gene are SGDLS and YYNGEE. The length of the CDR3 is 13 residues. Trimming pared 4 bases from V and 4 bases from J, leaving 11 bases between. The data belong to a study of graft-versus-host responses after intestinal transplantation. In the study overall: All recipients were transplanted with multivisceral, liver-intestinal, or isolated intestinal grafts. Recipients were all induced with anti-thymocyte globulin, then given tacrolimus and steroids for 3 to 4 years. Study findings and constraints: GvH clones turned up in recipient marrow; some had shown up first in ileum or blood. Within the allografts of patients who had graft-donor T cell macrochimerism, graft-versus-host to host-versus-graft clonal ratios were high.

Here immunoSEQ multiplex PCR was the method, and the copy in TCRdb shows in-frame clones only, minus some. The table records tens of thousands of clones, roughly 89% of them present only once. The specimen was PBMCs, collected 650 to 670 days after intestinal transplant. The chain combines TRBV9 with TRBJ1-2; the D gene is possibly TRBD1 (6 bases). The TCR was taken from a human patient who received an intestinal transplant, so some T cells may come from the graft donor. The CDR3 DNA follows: TGTGCCAGCAGCTACGGACAGCGCTATGGCTACACCTTC. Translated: CASSYGQRYGYTF.